The rows below give T cell receptor beta chains drawn from one sample of a study of T cells after yellow fever vaccination. TCRdb called the 5' RACE reads again in MiXCR, with one record for every CDR3 protein. The repertoire has 550,000 to 750,000 distinct CDR3 sequences, approximately 12% of them found once; the top ten carry more than 13%. Material: PBMCs, obtained on the day of the yellow fever booster vaccination. The source is a man between 25 and 39 years old who received the YFV17D yellow fever vaccine. The CDR3 runs from the conserved cysteine through the conserved F or W. The D gene is left open where the match is weak. Clone size is given for some rows only: seen once, a few or many times, or a class if the clone is expanded.

d_gene	v_gene	j_gene	abundance	CDR3nt	CDR3aa
.	TRBV30	TRBJ2-2	few	TGTGCCTGGAGCAAGACAGGAAACGGGGAGCTGTTTTTT	CAWSKTGNGELFF
.	TRBV4-3	TRBJ1-5	few	TGCGCCAGCAGCCAAGATGGGAACAGAAATCAGCCCCAGCATTTT	CASSQDGNRNQPQHF
.	TRBV23-1	TRBJ2-5	.	TGCGCCAGCAACACTAGGGCTCTAGAGACCCAGTACTTC	CASNTRALETQYF
TRBD1	TRBV6-1	TRBJ2-7	.	TGTGCCAGCAGCATATTATCACCGGGACAGCGGACCTACGAGCAGTACTTC	CASSILSPGQRTYEQYF
.	TRBV28	TRBJ2-5	.	TGTGTTACTGGAAGGCAAGAGACCCAGTACTTC	CVTGRQETQYF
.	TRBV21-1	TRBJ1-1	.	TGTGCCAGCAGCAAAGAGGGTGGTTTGTGGGACACTGAAGCTTTCTTT	CASSKEGGLWDTEAFF
.	TRBV2	TRBJ2-2	few	TGTGCCAGCAGCTTATCTAACGTAGAGAGCACCGGGGAGCTGTTTTTT	CASSLSNVESTGELFF
.	TRBV10-3	TRBJ1-6	.	TGTGCCATCAGTGAATTCAACCCCTCACCCCTCCACTTT	CAISEFNPSPLHF
.	TRBV20-1	TRBJ2-5	.	TGCAGTGTCGAGGAGCCCGTACAAGAGACCCAGTACTTC	CSVEEPVQETQYF
TRBD2	TRBV9	TRBJ2-1	.	TGTGCCAGCAGCGTAGGGACTAGCGGGAGGCCCTCCTACAATGAGCAGTTCTTC	CASSVGTSGRPSYNEQFF
.	TRBV20-1	TRBJ1-4	.	TGCAGTGCTAGTCAGGTTCCAGGGAATGAAAAACTGTTTTTT	CSASQVPGNEKLFF
.	TRBV7-9	TRBJ2-7	.	TGTGCCAGCAGCCAGGGACCGCAGAGCTCCTACGAGCAGTACTTC	CASSQGPQSSYEQYF
TRBD2	TRBV10-3	TRBJ2-1	.	TGTGCCACCTCTAGCGGGAATGAGCAGTTCTTC	CATSSGNEQFF
.	TRBV6-5	TRBJ2-7	few	TGTGCCAGCAGTTACCATCGAGGAGAGCAGTACTTC	CASSYHRGEQYF
.	TRBV7-2	TRBJ2-5	.	TGTGCCAGCAGCTTAGCATGGGCGGCAGTAGAGACCCAGTACTTC	CASSLAWAAVETQYF
TRBD2	TRBV5-1	TRBJ2-3	.	TGCGCCAGCAGCAAACTACTAGCGGGAGGGAGCACAGATACGCAGTATTTT	CASSKLLAGGSTDTQYF
TRBD2	TRBV20-1	TRBJ2-2	few	TGCAGTGCTAGAGTCACTAGCGGGACGAACACCGGGGAGCTGTTTTTT	CSARVTSGTNTGELFF
TRBD2	TRBV7-9	TRBJ2-1	.	TGTGCCAGCAGCTCTAGCGGGGACATCTACAATGAGCAGTTCTTC	CASSSSGDIYNEQFF
.	TRBV7-2	TRBJ2-5	few	TGTGCCAGCAGCTTAGACAGCTACCAAGAGACCCAGTACTTC	CASSLDSYQETQYF
TRBD2	TRBV11-2	TRBJ2-3	.	TGTGCCAGCAGCTTAGGAGCGGGAGGAGGAGATACGCAGTATTTT	CASSLGAGGGDTQYF
.	TRBV29-1	TRBJ2-5	few	TGCAGCGCCACCGACGGGGTCTCTTGGGAGACCCAGTACTTC	CSATDGVSWETQYF
TRBD2	TRBV4-3	TRBJ2-7	many	TGCGCCAGCAGCCAATCACACGCGGGGGAGCCGAGCGCCTACGAGCAGTACTTC	CASSQSHAGEPSAYEQYF
TRBD2	TRBV5-4	TRBJ2-7	.	TGTGCCAGCAGCGGATCCGGGACTAGCGGGAGATGGGACGAGCAGTACTTC	CASSGSGTSGRWDEQYF
TRBD2	TRBV28	TRBJ2-7	few	TGTGCCAGCAGTCCTCCGGCCGGGACTAGTCGGTACGAGCAGTACTTC	CASSPPAGTSRYEQYF
.	TRBV7-9	TRBJ2-1	.	TGTGCCAGCAGCTCTAGTATTAGCGGAACGTACAATGAGCAGTTCTTC	CASSSSISGTYNEQFF
TRBD2	TRBV6-5	TRBJ2-7	.	TGTGCCAGCAGACCCCCTACTAGCGGGAGATACGAGCAGTACTTC	CASRPPTSGRYEQYF
.	TRBV20-1	TRBJ1-1	.	TGCAGTGCTAGAGATACTCGTAACACTGAAGCTTTCTTT	CSARDTRNTEAFF
.	TRBV7-2	TRBJ1-5	.	TGTGCCAGCAGCCCCGACGCCAATCAGCCCCAGCATTTT	CASSPDANQPQHF
.	TRBV11-2	TRBJ2-7	.	TGTGCCAGCAGCCCGAGGGGGACTGTTCGCAACGAGCAGTACTTC	CASSPRGTVRNEQYF
TRBD2	TRBV18	TRBJ2-1	few	TGTGCCAGCTCACCACCAAGAGGGTTCTCTAGCGGCCCTTTGGGGAATGAGCAGTTCTTC	CASSPPRGFSSGPLGNEQFF
TRBD2	TRBV5-1	TRBJ2-5	few	TGCGCCAGCAGCACTAGCGGACAAGAGACCCAGTACTTC	CASSTSGQETQYF
.	TRBV9	TRBJ2-7	.	TGTGCCAGCAGCGTAGGACCGGGGTCCCCCTACGAGCAGTACTTC	CASSVGPGSPYEQYF
TRBD2	TRBV4-3	TRBJ2-3	many	TGCGCCAGCAGCCAAGAATCCCCTGGAGCGGGAGGGAATTCAGATACGCAGTATTTT	CASSQESPGAGGNSDTQYF
TRBD1	TRBV5-1	TRBJ2-2	.	TGCGCCAGCAGCTTGGGAGCTCTGCGCACAGGGGGCACCGGGGAGCTGTTTTTT	CASSLGALRTGGTGELFF
TRBD2	TRBV5-1	TRBJ2-3	few	TGCGCCAGCAGCCGAGGACTAGCGGAAGCTAGCACAGATACGCAGTATTTT	CASSRGLAEASTDTQYF
.	TRBV6-2/TRBV6-3	TRBJ1-1	.	TGTGCCAGCAGTTATGAGTACACTGAAGCTTTCTTT	CASSYEYTEAFF
.	TRBV2	TRBJ2-2	.	TGTGCCAGCAAAGAAGTAGCGACTGACACCGGGGAGCTGTTTTTT	CASKEVATDTGELFF
.	TRBV20-1	TRBJ2-1	.	TGCAGTGCTACGCGGGGTGGTGGGTATGAGCAGTTCTTC	CSATRGGGYEQFF
.	TRBV4-3	TRBJ2-3	.	TGCGCCAGCAGCCAAGCCGGGAAAACAGATACGCAGTATTTT	CASSQAGKTDTQYF
TRBD2	TRBV18	TRBJ2-3	.	TGTGCCAGCTCACCGCTACTAGCGGGAGATTCGGATACGCAGTATTTT	CASSPLLAGDSDTQYF
TRBD1	TRBV20-1	TRBJ2-3	.	TGCAGTGCTAAATGGCAGACAGGGAGAATCACAGATACGCAGTATTTT	CSAKWQTGRITDTQYF
TRBD2	TRBV29-1	TRBJ2-2	few	TGCAGCGTTGGGGGATCAACGGGGGGGAACGCGAACACCGGGGAGCTGTTTTTT	CSVGGSTGGNANTGELFF
TRBD1	TRBV28	TRBJ1-3	.	TGTGCCAGCAGTGCCGCCGACAGGGTATATGGAAACACCATATATTTT	CASSAADRVYGNTIYF
TRBD2	TRBV19	TRBJ2-1	few	TGTGCCAGTAGTATGAGGGCGGGGGGGGCGGTGGAGCAGTTCTTC	CASSMRAGGAVEQFF
TRBD1	TRBV5-1	TRBJ2-3	.	TGCGCCAGCAGCTTGCAAGGACAGGGGGCCGGAGATACGCAGTATTTT	CASSLQGQGAGDTQYF
TRBD2	TRBV28	TRBJ2-1	few	TGTGCCAGTCAAACCCTAGCGGGAGGGCCTCTCCATGAGCAGTTCTTC	CASQTLAGGPLHEQFF
.	TRBV20-1	TRBJ2-3	.	TGCAGTGCTGCCCGGGGCGCTAGCACAGATACGCAGTATTTT	CSAARGASTDTQYF
TRBD1	TRBV11-2	TRBJ2-3	few	TGTGCCAGCAGCTCAAGGACAGGGGGAATCACAGATACGCAGTATTTT	CASSSRTGGITDTQYF
.	TRBV20-1	TRBJ2-7	.	TGCAGTGCTGTGGGGGGTTCCTCCTACGAGCAGTACTTC	CSAVGGSSYEQYF